This T cell receptor (beta chain) was retrieved from a study of graft-versus-host responses after intestinal transplantation (dated by TCRdb to the early 2020s). Turning to the overall study: The transplants that recipients got were multivisceral, liver-intestinal, or isolated intestinal. Anti-thymocyte globulin induction was given to all recipients, followed by maintenance tacrolimus and steroids for approximately three years. A peak of at least 4% donor T cells among recipient peripheral blood mononuclear cells was the definition used for donor T cell macrochimerism. A cohort of more than 20 intestinal transplant recipients, including one retransplant, was enrolled, and a few patients lacking pretransplant specimens were excluded. Instead of going to the commercial service, samples from a few later patients were sequenced in-house on an Illumina MiSeq and processed with MiXCR. To identify alloreactive clones, pre-transplant mixed lymphocyte reaction products were sequenced and then compared with unstimulated pre-transplant donor and recipient T cells. After intestinal transplantation, graft-versus-host and host-versus-graft alloreactive T cell clones in the graft, circulation and bone marrow were tracked using bulk TCR-beta CDR3 sequencing.

The sample's time point, from its label and the paper: cells obtained before transplantation from donor or recipient. CD3+CD4+ and CD3+CD8+ populations were FACS-sorted from unstimulated pre-transplant donor and recipient cells taken from spleen or lymph nodes. What the authors observed across the whole study: The conclusions were limited by the relatively low number and heterogeneity of the intestinal transplant patients. GvH clones were detected in recipient bone marrow, and some appeared earlier in ileal mucosa or blood, consistent with an intestinal mucosal origin. In the allografts of patients with donor T cell macrochimerism, GvH to HvG T cell clonal ratios were high. Early after transplant, peak levels of circulating GvH clones were found to be associated with declines in HvG clones.

Libraries were constructed by the immunoSEQ multiplex PCR assay. For most patients, genomic DNA was isolated using the Qiagen DNeasy Blood and Tissue Kit and was shipped frozen to Adaptive Biotechnologies for TCR sequencing. For most patients, high-throughput TCR-beta CDR3 sequencing of genomic DNA was performed by Adaptive Biotechnologies. Per the authors' processing: Adaptive's ImmunoSEQ software was the source of the TCR sequencing data for about 17 patients, while a few other patients were processed with MiXCR and VDJtools. To correct CD4 versus CD8 sorting errors, sequences present in both subsets at a frequency ratio below 5:1 were removed. CDR3 nucleotide sequences shared between donor and recipient were removed because their origin could not be assigned. Alloreactive clones required at least 2-fold expansion over unstimulated cells and minimum CFSE-low frequency of 0.002% (template counts) or 0.001% (read counts). Clones were considered mappable if detected in sequenced pre-transplant spleen, lymph node, or MLR CFSE-low populations of the donor or recipient. The cumulative frequency of alloreactive clones was calculated as a percentage of all sequences, weighted by copy number. The immuneACCESS repertoire file appears here via TCRdb, limited to in-frame rearrangements. These files lack a portion of the clones; in checked studies, under half of the deficit traces to unresolved V genes, and the cause of the others is not known. From that table come the V and J calls and clone size; the DNA was used to work out D and trimming. The table for this sample lists approximately 86,000 clones; about 90% of them were counted only once. Roughly 0.4% of the sample is in the top ten clones.

A remark on this clone: The target of this receptor is not known. Base qualities were left out, and no much larger clone turns up one base away.

The CDR1 and CDR2 encoded by the germline V gene are SGDLS and YYNGEE. Reading from cysteine to phenylalanine, the CDR3 counts 14 amino acids. The only DNA kept is the CDR3, 42 bases in frame from the first base. Unmatched junction bases come to 4, with V trimmed by 0 bases and J by 5 bases. This TCR came from a human donor who was the organ donor for an intestinal transplant. Material: unstimulated CD8+ T cells sorted from spleen or lymph node cells, obtained before transplant. The sequence is built from TRBV9 and TRBJ1-2; TRBD1 agrees with 7 junctional bases. The nucleotide sequence is given as TGTGCCAGCAGCGTAGAGGGACAGCTTTATGGCTACACCTTC. Translated, it reads CASSVEGQLYGYTF.